The clone carrying this TCR beta chain was counted a few times. Antigen specificity is unknown. The source of the sample is a study of blood T cells in healthy people across ages. Study as a whole: Template switching captured about one barcoded beta molecule per two T cells.

Combining a sample-barcoded 5' primer with a J-beta primer mix, a second PCR ran for about 7 to 12 cycles. A single record per CDR3 protein comes from TCRdb applying MiXCR to the 5' RACE reads. The sample contains some 900,000 distinct CDR3 sequences, roughly 52% of which appear only once. Between the trimmed V and J ends, which lost 1 base and 5 bases, there was a span of 4 bases. CDR1 and CDR2 from the germline V gene are SGHDT and YYEEEE. This CDR3 has 12 residues. Regarding the study as a whole: Greater diversity and more naive CD4+ cells were seen in long-lived donors than in aged donors.

The source is a man aged 25 to 45 in good health. This sequence joins TRBV5-6 and TRBJ2-1; D unresolved. The sequenced material came from blood. CDR3: CASSLINNEQFF. DNA for the CDR3: TGTGCCAGCAGCTTGATAAACAATGAGCAGTTCTTC.